This TCR beta chain derives from a study of CD8+ T cells in alopecia areata (dated 2018 in TCRdb). Background for the entire study: Female C3H/HeJ recipients, 7-10 weeks old, were grafted with skin from C3H/HeJ donors with spontaneous alopecia (6-12 months old). In humans, TCRbeta sequencing was performed on scalp tissue and on sorted CD4+ and CD8+ peripheral blood T cells from healthy controls and from patients with patchy or totalis/universalis alopecia areata. Clonality in the scalp was compared among normal scalp (n=4), patchy alopecia areata scalp (n=8), and alopecia totalis/universalis scalp (n=8). immunoSEQ multiplex PCR using 35 Vbeta forward primers and 13 Jbeta reverse primers was used to amplify TCRbeta CDR3 regions. The RNA source kit depended on sample type: the PAXgene miRNA kit for fixed scalp, the miRNeasy kit for PBMCs, and the RNeasy kit for mouse skin. High-throughput TCRbeta sequencing was used to examine T cell clonal expansion in alopecia areata in both the C3H/HeJ mouse model and human patients.

This clone was counted between two and nine times. The antigen it recognizes is unknown. A read error is possible here, since a much larger clone lies one base away. This receptor came from a mouse, so its gene names and germline sequences are mouse ones too. Cells from mouse cutaneous lymph nodes were pooled, stained for CD4, CD8alpha, NKG2D, NKG2ACE and other markers, and then sorted on a BD Influx. The library was prepared using the immunoSEQ multiplex PCR assay. RNA was extracted from all samples and reverse transcribed into cDNA as template for TCR sequencing. SuperScript III was used for first-strand cDNA synthesis, primed with a 2:1 mix of oligo-dT and random hexamers. A synthetic immune receptor repertoire was used to assess amplification bias, and residual bias was removed computationally. Libraries were sequenced on Illumina HiSeq using 60 bp reads that covered the CDR3 and were read from J toward V. For the original study's pipeline: After raw reads were preprocessed to remove errors, the CDR3 was defined following IMGT conventions as running from the conserved cysteine to phenylalanine. Clonality was computed by normalizing Shannon entropy by log2 of the number of productive unique TCRs and subtracting the result from 1. CD4 or CD8 identity of scalp clones was inferred by cross-referencing scalp TCRbeta sequences with sorted blood CD4 and CD8 repertoires. Held by TCRdb, this immuneACCESS table contains in-frame sequences only and omits some clones. Under half of the omission traces to an unresolved V gene where checked; the cause of the rest is unknown. The V and J calls and clone size are taken from that table; D and trimming were inferred from the DNA. This sample has 200,000 to 300,000 clones, none of them a singleton. The ten largest clones capture about 1.2% of the sample.

The study at large found these results: Shared TCR sequences between patients were less evident than in mice, which may be partly attributable to HLA diversity in the patient population. Compared with normal scalp, lesional scalp, particularly in alopecia totalis/universalis, had higher clonality and more expanded CD8+ clones, which suggests antigenic drive. Scalp TCR repertoire analysis is complicated because resident alphabeta T cells in normal human skin are also sequenced, whereas mouse skin is dominated by gammadelta T cells.

The sample consisted of CD4+ T cells sorted from a lymph node. This TCR was sampled from a C3H/HeJ mouse with alopecia areata. The haplotype of this strain at the MHC is H2-k.

The CDR3 reads as follows: CASSGTGVYAEQFF. The CDR3 bases that were read are TGTGCCAGCAGTGGGACTGGGGTCTATGCT. Recombination joined TRBV14 with TRBJ2-1, and TRBD2 aligns with 10 junction nucleotides. From the germline J gene comes the end of the CDR3, since the read stops 4 residues before it. The germline V gene sets CDR1 to SGHDT and CDR2 to FRDEAV. The CDR3 spans 14 residues, from the cysteine through the phenylalanine. The DNA has 30 bases, all within the CDR3, and is read from base 1. Trimming leaves V shorter by 4 bases and J shorter by 3 bases, with the junction holding 1 base beyond the gene matches.